This T cell receptor beta chain derives from a study of PD-1 blockade in classical Hodgkin lymphoma. Using immunoSEQ multiplex PCR, the repertoire was profiled, and TCRdb retains in-frame clones only, with some absent. This sample carries under 100,000 clones, around four fifths of them seen once, and the ten largest clones take 10% to 15%. CDR3 size: 12 residues. Trimming shortened V by 0 bases and J by 4 bases, and 4 bases separated the two germline ends. Germline V lookup: CDR1 ENHRY, CDR2 SYGVKD. Note on this clone: The sample has other DNA sequences that encode this CDR3 too.

Every patient experienced relapse after autologous stem cell transplantation, and brentuximab vedotin exposure varied. Here the sequenced sample was peripheral blood mononuclear cells (PBMCs), taken at baseline. V gene TRBV10-3 combines with J gene TRBJ2-7; no clear D gene. The origin of this receptor is a human donor with classical Hodgkin lymphoma. The CDR3 loop reads CAISESGYEQYF. CDR3 nucleotides: TGTGCCATCAGTGAGTCTGGGTACGAGCAGTACTTC.